At least ten counts were recorded for the clone carrying this T cell receptor beta chain. Its target is unknown. The CDR3 loop spans 14 amino acids. V trimming: 10 bases; J trimming: 7 bases; junction bases outside the gene matches: 12. This entry belongs to a study of early T cells in non-severe SARS-CoV-2 infection. Study information: The input, bulk RNA from unsorted whole blood, was sequenced, and chains were unpaired. Notes on the study in general: A preference for anti-spike CD8 responses marked VDJdb matching, which missed private and CD4 specificities.

Unique molecular identifiers were added to individual cDNA molecules. TCRdb analysed the 5' RACE reads with MiXCR anew, one entry per CDR3 protein. This sample carries under 95,000 distinct CDR3 sequences, approximately 12% of them seen once, and the ten largest clones take approximately 5%. Sequencing was done on a sample of whole blood. The chain links TRBV12-3 or TRBV12-4 to TRBJ2-7, with 11 bases lining up with TRBD2. The origin of this receptor is an adult who was a healthcare worker with PCR-confirmed SARS-CoV-2 infection or an uninfected control (not recorded which). The CDR3 DNA sequence: TGTGCCACCCGAACCGGGACTAGCGGCACTGAGCAGTACTTC. Its protein is CATRTGTSGTEQYF.